This T cell receptor beta chain was obtained from a study of blood T cell repertoires in COVID-19. Study in general: Some COVID-19 samples were acute and others convalescent; all came from the United States, Italy and Spain. Nucleic acid was either cDNA or gDNA, and it came from T cells, B-cell-depleted T cells, or PBMCs.

The CDR3 has 16 residues. V shed 4 bases and J shed 1 base, with 15 bases lying between them. Germline CDR1 MDHEN, CDR2 SYDVKM. This table comes from immunoSEQ multiplex PCR, and its TCRdb copy is limited to in-frame clones, with some not included. The sample includes about 100,000 clones, roughly 90% of them seen just once. Sequenced: peripheral blood. The chain employs TRBV28 and TRBJ2-3, with a tentative D call TRBD2 (6 bases). This sequence was found in a man aged 80 or over with acute or convalescent COVID-19. CDR3: CASSSTSPARTDTQYF. For the CDR3, the DNA is TGTGCCAGCAGTTCCACTAGCCCGGCACGCACAGATACGCAGTATTTT.